This passage covers 6 T cell receptor beta chains from one sample sequenced in a study of response to subunit inactivated influenza vaccine. TCRdb ran MiXCR on the RT-PCR reads and lists one entry per CDR3 protein. This sample has over 400,000 distinct CDR3 sequences, with 10% to 15% found just once. Specimen: PBMCs from blood, collected 40 to 50 days after vaccination. These receptors originate from a man aged 50-59 years who received an inactivated influenza vaccine.

This clonotype was seen only a few times. The CDR3 nucleotides read TGTGCCAGCAGCCGCCCTGGGGCTAGGAGCTCCTACGAGCAGTACTTC. Amino acid sequence: CASSRPGARSSYEQYF. The rearrangement links TRBV16 to TRBJ2-7; D possibly corresponds to TRBD1 (5 bases). Germline assignment: CDR1 KGHSY and CDR2 FQNENV. V lost 4 bases, J lost 0 bases, and 16 bases lay in between. This CDR3 spans 16 amino acids.

This chain links TRBV28 with TRBJ2-2; D unresolved. Germline values: CDR1 MDHEN, CDR2 SYDVKM. The CDR3 runs 13 residues. V lost 3 bases, J lost 5 bases, and 7 bases lay in between. CDR3 coding DNA: TGTGCCAGCAGTTTTTCGGTGACCGGGGAGCTGTTTTTT. This gives the protein CASSFSVTGELFF.

V and J are TRBV23-1 and TRBJ2-1, with TRBD2 as a possible D gene (6 bases). TRBV23-1 is an ORF; its function is uncertain. CDR3 length: 17 amino acids. V lost 6 bases, J lost 0 bases, and 18 bases lay in between. CDR3 sequence reads: CASSLVRTTSSYNEQFF. In nucleotides, the CDR3 is TGCGCCAGCAGCCTGGTTCGGACTACCAGCTCCTACAATGAGCAGTTCTTC.

The chain has TRBV7-9 and TRBJ1-2, with D uncertain. Looked up from germline, CDR1 is SEHNR and CDR2 is FQNEAQ (reference sequence). The ends were cut back, 1 base at V and 8 bases at J, with 11 bases in the middle. The CDR3 spans 13 residues. Written as DNA, the CDR3 is TGTGCCAGCAGCTTAGAGAGCCTCGGGGGCTACACCTTC. Encoded protein: CASSLESLGGYTF.

This clonotype has at least ten counts. This chain uses TRBV11-2 with TRBJ2-1; D remains ambiguous. CDR1 is SGHAT and CDR2 is FQNNGV in the germline V gene. V was pared by 6 bases and J by 7 bases, with 13 bases between. The CDR3 extends over 13 amino acids. The CDR3 nucleotides read TGTGCCAGCAGGAAGACTCCGAGGAATGAGCAGTTCTTC. It codes for CASRKTPRNEQFF.

The chain carries TRBV4-2 and TRBJ2-7; D is ambiguous. Per the germline V gene, CDR1 is LGHNA and CDR2 is YNFKEQ. The CDR3 is 15 amino acids. Trimming took 4 bases from V and 3 from J, leaving 16 bases between them. The CDR3 DNA is TGTGCCAGCAGCCCTCTCGCGAATTCCAACTACGAGCAGTACTTC. It encodes CASSPLANSNYEQYF.